This T cell receptor (beta chain) was sequenced during a study of cytomegalovirus exposure and HLA in healthy donors. General study findings and limits: Reported findings show TCR beta sequences accurately forecast HLA-A and HLA-B alleles in most subjects. In an earlier analysis, about 87% or about 30%: the productive usage of most TCR beta V segments. The authors confirmed in vitro that three CMV-associated chains were specific for CMV antigens.

With regard to this clone: Its specificity is not known.

Use of 60 Vbeta and 13 Jbeta primers characterized the PCR. The authors' processing: Later reanalysis found approximately 80 million unique TCR beta chains, around 10 million of them shared. Sequencing used immunoSEQ multiplex PCR; TCRdb keeps in-frame clones, though not all of them. D and trimming come from the DNA, and the V and J calls and clone size come from that table. Of around 100,000 clones listed, 70% to 80% are singletons. Sequencing input: PBMCs. The receptor was derived from a man aged 50-59 years in good health and CMV-seropositive.

The CDR3 sequence is CASSSKVPRDSHYNEQFF. CDR3 nucleotide sequence: TGTGCCAGTAGTTCTAAAGTCCCCAGGGACAGCCACTACAATGAGCAGTTCTTC. This chain connects TRBV19 to TRBJ2-1, with 7 bases matching TRBD1. Unmatched junction bases numbered 16, after V lost 5 bases and J lost 3 bases. The CDR3 is made up of 18 amino acids. Germline lookup yields CDR1 LNHDA and CDR2 SQIVND (reference sequence).